Below are 7 T cell receptor beta chains sequenced from a single sample in a study of T cells after yellow fever vaccination. TCRdb independently ran MiXCR on the 5' RACE reads; one entry per CDR3 protein. Of 170,000 or so distinct CDR3 sequences detected, roughly 6.2% appear once; the ten largest clones hold roughly 3%. The sample here was CD4+ T cells sorted from PBMCs, taken on the day of the first yellow fever vaccination. These TCRs come from a man younger than 30 who received the YFV17D yellow fever vaccine.

This clonotype was detected ten times or more. This chain connects TRBV6-5 to TRBJ1-1; tentative D call: TRBD1 (6 bases). Germline V CDR1 and CDR2: MNHEY, SVGAGI. V was clipped by 0 bases and J by 4 bases, with 12 bases between them. This CDR3 region has 15 residues. This CDR3 is CASSYSGGAGTEAFF. CDR3 bases: TGTGCCAGCAGTTACTCTGGGGGGGCAGGCACTGAAGCTTTCTTT.

Many counts were recorded for this clonotype. The chain has TRBV7-2 and TRBJ2-5; TRBD2 aligns across 7 bases. After removal of 7 bases from V and 0 bases from J, the junction contained 5 bases not matched to a gene. The CDR3 covers 14 residues. Germline CDR1 reads SGHTA; CDR2 reads FQGNSA. The CDR3 protein is CASTRGVYQETQYF. For the CDR3, the DNA is TGTGCCAGCACCCGGGGGGTGTACCAAGAGACCCAGTACTTC.

This clonotype was seen at least ten times. This chain links TRBV12-3 or TRBV12-4 with TRBJ2-2; TRBD2 might be the D (6 bases). With 5 bases removed from V and 3 bases from J, the gap between germline ends came to 13 bases. The CDR3 consists of 15 residues. The CDR3 sequence: CASSANRDYTGELFF. CDR3 bases: TGTGCCAGCAGTGCTAACCGGGACTACACCGGGGAGCTGTTTTTT.

The chain uses TRBV9 and TRBJ2-3; weak D call: TRBD2 (6 bases). Trimming cost V 7 bases and J 3 bases, with 18 bases left between them. CDR1 and CDR2 from the germline V gene are SGDLS and YYNGEE. The length of the CDR3 is 15 residues. The CDR3 is CASGRDSRQTDTQYF. The CDR3 DNA reads as TGTGCCAGCGGACGGGACTCCAGACAGACAGATACGCAGTATTTT. Filled out from reference TRBV9 and TRBJ2-3, the complete variable domain reads DSGVTQTPKHLITATGQRVTLRCSPRSGDLSVYWYQQSLDQGLQFLIQYYNGEERAKGNILERFSAQQFPDLHSELNLSSLELGDSALYFCASGRDSRQTDTQYFGPGTRLTVL.

This clonotype was detected ten times or more. The chain employs TRBV5-4 and TRBJ1-1, with D possibly TRBD1 on 5 matching bases. This CDR3 is 14 amino acids long. Trimming took off 0 bases at V and 1 base at J, with 7 bases between the two ends. In germline, CDR1 is SGHNT, CDR2 YYREEE (reference sequence). For the CDR3, the DNA is TGTGCCAGCAGCTTGGGACAGCAGAACACTGAAGCTTTCTTT. Translation: CASSLGQQNTEAFF. The entire variable domain, with the rest obtained from reference TRBV5-4 and TRBJ1-1, is as follows: ETGVTQSPTHLIKTRGQQVTLRCSSQSGHNTVSWYQQALGQGPQFIFQYYREEENGRGNFPPRFSGLQFPNYSSELNVNALELDDSALYLCASSLGQQNTEAFFGQGTRLTVV.

This clonotype has at least ten counts. CDR3 residues: CASSQETYTEAFF. The CDR3 DNA follows: TGCGCCAGCAGCCAAGAAACCTACACTGAAGCTTTCTTT. This chain connects TRBV4-3 to TRBJ1-1; D unresolved. Germline V gene data show CDR1 as LGHNA and CDR2 as YSLEER. The ends were cut back, 0 bases at V and 3 bases at J, with 5 bases in the middle. The CDR3 is 13 amino acids.

Many counts were recorded for this clonotype. The rearrangement joins TRBV5-1 to TRBJ2-1, with 9 bases aligning to TRBD1. V shed 4 bases, J shed 3 bases, and the junction held 5 bases outside the gene matches. Germline lookup yields CDR1 SGHRS and CDR2 YFSETQ. This CDR3 is 15 amino acids long. This CDR3 reads CASSPGTGFYNEQFF. CDR3 in DNA: TGCGCCAGCAGCCCCGGGACAGGGTTCTACAATGAGCAGTTCTTC.